The T cell receptor (beta chain) described here comes from a study of blood T cell repertoires in COVID-19. Study at large: The cDNA or gDNA used as material had been derived from T cells, B-cell-depleted T cells, or PBMCs.

In the original workflow: Estimated nucleated cell counts came from reference gene primer amplification. Here immunoSEQ multiplex PCR was the method, and the copy in TCRdb shows in-frame clones only, minus some. V, J and clone size derive from that table, while D and trimming were established from the DNA sequence. The repertoire has some 100,000 clones, approximately 80% of them found once; the top ten carry roughly 15%. Germline lookup yields CDR1 MNHNS and CDR2 SASEGT. The junction had 4 bases not matched to a gene; V was cut back by 2 bases and J by 4 bases. The CDR3 is made up of 15 amino acids.

The rearrangement links TRBV6-1 to TRBJ2-2; 7 nucleotides agree with TRBD1. Sequencing was carried out using peripheral blood. This TCR came from a human donor in a cohort sampled during active COVID-19. CDR3 loop: CASSETTGSTGELFF. DNA of the CDR3: TGTGCCAGCAGTGAAACGACAGGGAGCACCGGGGAGCTGTTTTTT.